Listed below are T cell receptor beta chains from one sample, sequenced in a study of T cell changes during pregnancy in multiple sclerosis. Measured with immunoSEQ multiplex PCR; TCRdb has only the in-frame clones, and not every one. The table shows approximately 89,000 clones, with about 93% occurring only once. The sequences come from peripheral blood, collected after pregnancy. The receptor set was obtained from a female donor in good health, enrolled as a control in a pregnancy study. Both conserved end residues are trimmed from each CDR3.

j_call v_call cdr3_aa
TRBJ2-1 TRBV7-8 ASSYGLAGGGNEQF
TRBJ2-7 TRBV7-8 ASSPRTSGLYEQY
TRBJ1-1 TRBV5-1 ASSLEGQGGEAF
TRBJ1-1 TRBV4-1 ASSPNTGNTEAF
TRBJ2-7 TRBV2 ASNRGPNSYEQY
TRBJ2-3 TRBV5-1 ASSSSSGDTQY
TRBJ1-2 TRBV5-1 ASSLRAGDGYT
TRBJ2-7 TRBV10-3 AISTGTEGNEQY
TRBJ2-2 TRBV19 ASSGLAANTGELF
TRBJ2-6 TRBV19 ASSIVWSSGANVLT
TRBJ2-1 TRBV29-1 SALKGGEF
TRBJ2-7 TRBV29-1 SVGDLTYEQY
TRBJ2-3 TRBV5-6 ASSLDRLGPVTDTQY
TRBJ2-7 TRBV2 ANDRGDTYEQY
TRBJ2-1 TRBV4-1 ASSQQGLAGANEQF
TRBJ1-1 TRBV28 ASTPTGNTEAF
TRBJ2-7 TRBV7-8 ASSPTGGLAGVEQY
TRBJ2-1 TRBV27 ASSSWAGRGDEQF
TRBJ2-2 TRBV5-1 ASRPPGQGNTGELF
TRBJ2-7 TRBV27 ASSTTRTSGRSLYEQY
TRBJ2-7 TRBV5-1 ASSSEGIAGVGEQY
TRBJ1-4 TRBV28 ASSYSGHLEKLF
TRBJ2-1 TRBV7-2 ASSYRLAEYLNEQF
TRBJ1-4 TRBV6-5 ASSRGQPTNEKLF
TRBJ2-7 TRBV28 ASRAAYEQY
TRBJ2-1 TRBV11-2 ASSFSGSSYNEQF
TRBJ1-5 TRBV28 ASSSGGEGRQPQH
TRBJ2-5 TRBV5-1 ASSFQGARQETQY
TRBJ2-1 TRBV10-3 AISGAGVANEQF
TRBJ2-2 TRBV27 ASSRLAGAGGELF
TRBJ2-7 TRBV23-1 ASRDRDWMYEQY
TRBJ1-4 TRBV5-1 ATRQGADEKLF
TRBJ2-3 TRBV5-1 ASSFGQTSTDTQY
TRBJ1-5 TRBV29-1 SVEVENGQPQH
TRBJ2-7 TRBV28 ASRPDSKAYEQY
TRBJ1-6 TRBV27 ASSSGIASPLH
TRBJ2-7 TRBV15 ATSRAREGRYEQY
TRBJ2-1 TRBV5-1 ASRLTGTSGSGEQF
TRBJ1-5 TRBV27 ASSFSGTGGYQPQH
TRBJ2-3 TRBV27 ASRGLASTDTQY
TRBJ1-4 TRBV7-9 ASSLFGGRNEKLF
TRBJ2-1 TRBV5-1 ASSFRGRAEGEQF
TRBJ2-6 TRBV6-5 ASRSTSGANVLT
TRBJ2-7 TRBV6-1 ASSEGYSYEQY
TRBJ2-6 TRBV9 ASGVTGANVLT
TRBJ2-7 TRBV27 ASSLSMGTSRREQY
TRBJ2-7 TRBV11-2 ASSFKSEQY